The 3 T cell receptor beta chains below come from one sample, sequenced in a study of post-analysis software for immune sequencing data. Study results and limitations: Patients carried roughly five TRBV segments more frequently than controls did, and TRBV5-6, TRBV5-1 and TRBV20-1 were among them.

These receptors have no known antigen. cDNA libraries for TCR beta contained unique molecular identifiers. TCRdb analysed the PCR reads with MiXCR anew, one entry per CDR3 protein. The table records hundreds of thousands of distinct CDR3 sequences, 25% to 30% of them present only once. Source material: blood. The receptors were gathered from a girl between 10 and 17 years old with multiple sclerosis.

The chain uses TRBV7-2 and TRBJ2-3; 9 bases match TRBD1. CDR1 is SGHTA, CDR2 FQGNSA, per germline. V shed 1 base, J shed 4 bases, and the junction held 3 bases outside the gene matches. The CDR3 sequence is 15 residues long. The CDR3 DNA sequence: TGTGCCAGCAGCTTAGACAGGGGGCACCCAGATACGCAGTATTTT. Encoded protein: CASSLDRGHPDTQYF.

This clonotype showed up many times. The V call is TRBV3-1, the J call TRBJ1-5; the D is unclear. From germline, CDR1 is LGHDT and CDR2 YNNKEL (reference sequence). V lost 0 bases and J 6 bases, leaving 12 bases between the germline ends. This CDR3 is 15 amino acids long. The CDR3 protein is CASSQDSTSTQPQHF. CDR3 nucleotide sequence: TGTGCCAGCAGCCAAGATTCGACCTCTACTCAGCCCCAGCATTTT.

This clonotype was seen more than once but under ten times. The chain links TRBV4-1 to TRBJ1-2; possible D gene TRBD1, 5 bases. The germline V gene encodes CDR1 MGHRA and CDR2 YSYEKL. This CDR3 is 17 amino acids long. V was clipped by 1 base and J by 3 bases, with 18 bases between them. The CDR3 spells CASSQVYFVEGDYGYTF. The CDR3 DNA is TGCGCCAGCAGCCAAGTGTACTTCGTCGAAGGGGACTATGGCTACACCTTC.